Here is one T cell receptor (beta chain) with its context. The CDR3 sequence is 14 residues long. Germline CDR1 is MDHEN and CDR2 is SYDVKM. The germline V and J ends were trimmed by 5 bases and 5 bases, with 15 bases remaining between them. Some clones are missing from TCRdb's copy, which holds only in-frame ones; the method was immunoSEQ multiplex PCR. This table has 55,000 to 70,000 clones, about 90% appearing once. This sample is part of a study of T cell changes during pregnancy in multiple sclerosis. The clonotype comes from a female donor in good health, enrolled as a control in a pregnancy study. Sample: peripheral blood, taken in the second trimester of pregnancy. The chain couples TRBV28 to TRBJ2-5; tentatively, D is TRBD2 (5 bases). This CDR3 is CASSAPGRLETQYF. In nucleotides, the CDR3 is TGTGCCAGCAGTGCCCCGGGAAGGTTGGAGACCCAGTACTTC.